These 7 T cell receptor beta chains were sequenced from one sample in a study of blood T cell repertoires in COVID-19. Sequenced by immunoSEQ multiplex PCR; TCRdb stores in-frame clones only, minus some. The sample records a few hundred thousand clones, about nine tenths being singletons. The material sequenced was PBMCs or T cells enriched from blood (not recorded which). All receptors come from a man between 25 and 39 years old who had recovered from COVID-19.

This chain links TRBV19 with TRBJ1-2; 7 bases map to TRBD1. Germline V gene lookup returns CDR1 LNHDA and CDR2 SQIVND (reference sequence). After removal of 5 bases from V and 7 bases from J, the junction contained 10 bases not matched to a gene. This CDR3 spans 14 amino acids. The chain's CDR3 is CASSPDRVVGGYTF. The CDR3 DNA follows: TGTGCCAGTAGTCCTGACAGGGTAGTTGGTGGCTACACCTTC.

CDR3 residues: CASSLLTSGGTRTGELFF. As DNA, the CDR3 is TGTGCCAGCAGTTTATTGACTAGCGGGGGGACCCGGACCGGGGAGCTGTTTTTT. The chain joins TRBV27 to TRBJ2-2; 13 nucleotides agree with TRBD2. In germline, CDR1 is MNHEY, CDR2 SMNVEV (reference sequence). The CDR3 covers 18 residues. V lost 1 base and J lost 5; bases outside the gene matches: 7.

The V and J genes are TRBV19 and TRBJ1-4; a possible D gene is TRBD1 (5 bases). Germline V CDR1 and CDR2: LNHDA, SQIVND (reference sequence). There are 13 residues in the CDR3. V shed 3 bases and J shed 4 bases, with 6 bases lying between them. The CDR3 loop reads CASSMDNNEKLFF. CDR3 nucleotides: TGTGCCAGTAGTATGGACAATAATGAAAAACTGTTTTTT.

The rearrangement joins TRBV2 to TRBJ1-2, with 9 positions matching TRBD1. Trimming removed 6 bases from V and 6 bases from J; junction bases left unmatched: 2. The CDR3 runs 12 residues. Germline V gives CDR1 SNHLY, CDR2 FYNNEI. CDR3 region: CASSGDRDGYTF. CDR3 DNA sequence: TGTGCCAGCAGCGGGGACAGGGATGGCTACACCTTC.

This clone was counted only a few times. The CDR3 DNA reads TGTGCCACCAGTGATCCCCGGGGCGGGGCCTACAATGAGCAGTTCTTC. Its translation: CATSDPRGGAYNEQFF. The chain employs TRBV24-1 and TRBJ2-1; TRBD2 might be the D (6 bases). Deletions cut 3 bases from V and 2 bases from J, with 13 bases between. Germline V gene sequence: CDR1 KGHDR, CDR2 SFDVKD. CDR3 length: 16 amino acids.

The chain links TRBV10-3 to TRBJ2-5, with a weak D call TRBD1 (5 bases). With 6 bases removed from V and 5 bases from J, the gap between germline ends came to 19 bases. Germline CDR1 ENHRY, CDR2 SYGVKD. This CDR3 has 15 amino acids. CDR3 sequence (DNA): TGTGCCATCAGCGAAGGAGATGGGGCCAGGGAGACCCAGTACTTC. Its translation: CAISEGDGARETQYF.

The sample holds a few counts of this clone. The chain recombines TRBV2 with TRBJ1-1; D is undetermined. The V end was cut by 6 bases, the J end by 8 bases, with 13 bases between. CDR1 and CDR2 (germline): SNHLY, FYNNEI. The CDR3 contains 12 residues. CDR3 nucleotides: TGTGCCAGCAGCCGAACACTGCGGGAAGCTTTCTTT. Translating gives CASSRTLREAFF.